The present T cell receptor beta chain was sequenced within a study of blood T cell repertoires in COVID-19. Study at large: Some COVID-19 samples were acute and others convalescent; all came from the United States, Italy and Spain. T cells, B-cell-depleted T cells, or PBMCs provided the cDNA or gDNA that served as material.

Deletions cut 6 bases from V and 6 bases from J, with 21 bases between. Germline assignment: CDR1 LNHDA and CDR2 SQIVND (reference sequence). The CDR3 totals 16 residues. How the authors handled the data: Nucleated cell number was recorded as an estimate derived from reference gene primer amplification. Profiled with immunoSEQ multiplex PCR; TCRdb holds only in-frame clones, not every one. That table is the source of V, J and clone size, and D and trimming were worked out from the DNA. In the table there are more than 90,000 clones, roughly 85% of which are singletons. Sequenced input: peripheral blood. The sequence came from a man at least 80 years old with acute or convalescent COVID-19. V is TRBV19 and J is TRBJ1-5, with D tentatively TRBD1 (5 bases). The CDR3 bases are TGTGCCAGTAGCTACCGGGGGACCGATCTCGGTCAGCCCCAGCATTTT. Its translation: CASSYRGTDLGQPQHF.